Shown below are 5 T cell receptor beta chains from a single sample sequenced in a study of T cell repertoires in cytomegalovirus infection. No antigen has been identified for these receptors. TCRdb processed the reads anew with MiXCR; each CDR3 protein has one entry. Here the sample spans fewer than 1,000,000 distinct CDR3 sequences, around 29% being singletons. Sequenced here: cultured CD8+ T cells from PBMCs, sampled from culture after CMV antigen stimulation. The receptors stem from a human donor in good health (CMV status not recorded). Some clones in this sample may be carry-over from other donors' samples.

This clonotype has just a few counts. At one of its ends the junction is not consistent with the germline gene, which may arise from a read error. The chain is built from TRBV12-5 and TRBJ2-1; D gene unclear. This CDR3 contains 13 residues. The germline V gene encodes CDR1 LGHNT and CDR2 FRNRAP. Here the CDR3 DNA reads TGTGCTAGTGGATTGGCCGGCGTTAATGAGCAGTTCTTC. Encoded protein: CASGLAGVNEQFF. Full variable domain (missing parts from reference TRBV12-5 and TRBJ2-1): DARVTQTPRHKVTEMGQEVTMRCQPILGHNTVFWYRQTMMQGLELLAYFRNRAPLDDSGMPKDRFSAEMPDATLATLKIQPSEPRDSAVYFCASGLAGVNEQFFGPGTRLTVL.

This clonotype was observed a handful of times. This rearrangement joins TRBV4-1 to TRBJ2-7; D may be TRBD1 or TRBD2 (5 bases each). V was shortened by 0 bases and J by 7 bases, with 16 bases between the two germline ends. Germline CDR1 is MGHRA and CDR2 is YSYEKL. The CDR3 sequence is 15 residues long. CDR3 in amino acids: CASSQEWGTEGEQYV. Written as DNA, the CDR3 is TGCGCCAGCAGCCAAGAGTGGGGAACTGAGGGGGAGCAGTACGTC.

The DNA for the CDR3 is TGTGCCAGCACATGGACAGGGGCCTCCTACGAGCAGTACTTC. Protein product: CASTWTGASYEQYF. V usage is TRBV7-2 and J usage is TRBJ2-7, with TRBD1 matching 9 bases. Germline V gene sequence: CDR1 SGHTA, CDR2 FQGNSA. The junction had 4 bases not matched to a gene; V was cut back by 7 bases and J by 0 bases. CDR3 size: 14 residues. Complete variable domain (other parts from reference TRBV7-2 and TRBJ2-7): GAGVSQSPSNKVTEKGKDVELRCDPISGHTALYWYRQSLGQGLEFLIYFQGNSAPDKSGLPSDRFSAERTGGSVSTLTIQRTQQEDSAVYLCASTWTGASYEQYFGPGTRLTVT.

J is TRBJ1-2 and V is TRBV6-5; 11 positions agree with TRBD1. V lost 5 bases and J lost 8; bases outside the gene matches: 4. From germline, CDR1 is MNHEY and CDR2 SVGAGI. CDR3 length: 13 amino acids. The CDR3, as DNA: TGTGCCAGCAGTCCCCGGACAGGGGGCGGCTACACCTTC. Amino acids: CASSPRTGGGYTF.

CDR3 sequence (DNA): TGTGCCAGCACTTCGGCCACAGGTGCCGGGGAGCTGTTTTTT. Protein: CASTSATGAGELFF. The chain has TRBV6-2 or TRBV6-3 and TRBJ2-2; D possibly corresponds to TRBD1 (5 bases). CDR1 is MNHEY and CDR2 is SVGEGT in the germline V gene. The CDR3 covers 14 residues. V shed 7 bases and J shed 6 bases, with 15 bases lying between them.